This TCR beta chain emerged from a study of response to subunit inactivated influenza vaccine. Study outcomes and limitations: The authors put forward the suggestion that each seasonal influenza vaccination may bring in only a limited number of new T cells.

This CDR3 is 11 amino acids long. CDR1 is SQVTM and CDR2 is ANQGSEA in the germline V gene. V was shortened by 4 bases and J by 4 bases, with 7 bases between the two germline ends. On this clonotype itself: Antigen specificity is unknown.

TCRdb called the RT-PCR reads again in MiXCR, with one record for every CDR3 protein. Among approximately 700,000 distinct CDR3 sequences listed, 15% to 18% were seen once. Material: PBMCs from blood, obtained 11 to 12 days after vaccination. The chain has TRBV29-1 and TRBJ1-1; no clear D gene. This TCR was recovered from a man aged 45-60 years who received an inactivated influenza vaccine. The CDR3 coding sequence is TGCAGCGTTGTGCGCTCCACTGAAGCTTTCTTT. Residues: CSVVRSTEAFF.